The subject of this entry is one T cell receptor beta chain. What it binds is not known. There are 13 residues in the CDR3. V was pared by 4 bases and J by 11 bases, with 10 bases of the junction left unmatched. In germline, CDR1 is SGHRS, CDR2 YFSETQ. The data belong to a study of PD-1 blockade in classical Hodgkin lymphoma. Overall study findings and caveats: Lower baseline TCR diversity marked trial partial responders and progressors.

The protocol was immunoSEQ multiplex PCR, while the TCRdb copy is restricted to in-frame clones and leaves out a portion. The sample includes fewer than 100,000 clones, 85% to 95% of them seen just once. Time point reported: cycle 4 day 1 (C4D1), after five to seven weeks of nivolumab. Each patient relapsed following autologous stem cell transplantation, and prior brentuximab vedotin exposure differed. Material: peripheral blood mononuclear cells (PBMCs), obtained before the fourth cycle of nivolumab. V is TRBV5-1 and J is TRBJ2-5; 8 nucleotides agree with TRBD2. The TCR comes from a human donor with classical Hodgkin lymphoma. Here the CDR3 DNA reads TGCGCCAGCAGCAGCGGGAGTTTTGGGGTGCAGTACTTC. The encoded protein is CASSSGSFGVQYF.